This TCR beta chain comes out of a study of blood T cells in healthy people across ages. Alongside a J-beta primer mix, a sample-barcoded 5' primer served in a second PCR lasting about 6 to 11 cycles. MiXCR was run by TCRdb on the 5' RACE reads, yielding one entry per CDR3 protein. The data show a few hundred thousand distinct CDR3 sequences, about 29% seen once. The CDR3 runs 17 residues. The V end was cut by 0 bases, the J end by 0 bases, with 11 bases between. The germline V gene encodes CDR1 SGHDN and CDR2 FVKESK. The same data also went into a second study, on T cells of mothers and their children. That paper states: Five to seven children, together with their three healthy Caucasian mothers, made up the donors.

The chain employs TRBV14 and TRBJ1-4; tentatively, D is TRBD1 (5 bases). The sequencing input was blood. The receptor comes from a boy younger than 10 in good health. CDR3 nucleotides: TGTGCCAGCAGCCAAGATCGGGGGAAAGCAACTAATGAAAAACTGTTTTTT. It is translated as CASSQDRGKATNEKLFF.